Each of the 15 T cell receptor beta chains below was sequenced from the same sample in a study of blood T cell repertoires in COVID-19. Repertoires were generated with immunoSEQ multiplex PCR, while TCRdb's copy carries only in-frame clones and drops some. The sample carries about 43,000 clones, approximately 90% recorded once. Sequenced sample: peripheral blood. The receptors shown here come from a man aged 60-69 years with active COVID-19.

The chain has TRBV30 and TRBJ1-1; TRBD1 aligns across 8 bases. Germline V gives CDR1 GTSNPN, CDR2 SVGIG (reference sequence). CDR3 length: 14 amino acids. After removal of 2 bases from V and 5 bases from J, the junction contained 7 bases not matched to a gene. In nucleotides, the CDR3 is TGTGCCTGGAGTTACGACAGGGGCGGAACTGAAGCTTTCTTT. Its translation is CAWSYDRGGTEAFF. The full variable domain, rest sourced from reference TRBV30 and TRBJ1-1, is SQTIHQWPATLVQPVGSPLSLECTVEGTSNPNLYWYRQAAGRGLQLLFYSVGIGQISSEVPQNLSASRPQDRQFILSSKKLLLSDSGFYLCAWSYDRGGTEAFFGQGTRLTVV.

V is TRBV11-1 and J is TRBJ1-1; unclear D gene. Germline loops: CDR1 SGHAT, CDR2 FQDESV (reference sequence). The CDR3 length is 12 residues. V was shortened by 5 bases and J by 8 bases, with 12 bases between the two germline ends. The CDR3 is CASSPGRGEAFF. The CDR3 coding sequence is TGTGCCAGCAGCCCCGGACGGGGAGAAGCTTTCTTT.

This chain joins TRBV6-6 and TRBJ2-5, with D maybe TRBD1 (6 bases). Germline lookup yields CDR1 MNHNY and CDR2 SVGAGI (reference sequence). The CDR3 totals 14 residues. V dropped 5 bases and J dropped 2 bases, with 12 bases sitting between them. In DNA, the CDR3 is TGTGCCAGCAGTCAGAACAGGGAACAAGAGACCCAGTACTTC. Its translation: CASSQNREQETQYF.

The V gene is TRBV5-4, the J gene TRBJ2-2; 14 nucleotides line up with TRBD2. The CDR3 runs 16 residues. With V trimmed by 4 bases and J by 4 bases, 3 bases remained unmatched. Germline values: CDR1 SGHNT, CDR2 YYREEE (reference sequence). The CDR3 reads CASSIGLAGGTGELFF. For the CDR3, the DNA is TGTGCCAGCAGCATAGGACTAGCGGGAGGCACCGGGGAGCTGTTTTTT.

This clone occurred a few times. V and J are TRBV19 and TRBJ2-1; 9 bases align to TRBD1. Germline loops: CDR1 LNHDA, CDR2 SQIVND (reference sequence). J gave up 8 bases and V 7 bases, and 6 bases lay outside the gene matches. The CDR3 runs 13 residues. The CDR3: CASKGQGGDEQFF. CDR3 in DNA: TGTGCCAGTAAGGGACAGGGTGGGGATGAGCAGTTCTTC.

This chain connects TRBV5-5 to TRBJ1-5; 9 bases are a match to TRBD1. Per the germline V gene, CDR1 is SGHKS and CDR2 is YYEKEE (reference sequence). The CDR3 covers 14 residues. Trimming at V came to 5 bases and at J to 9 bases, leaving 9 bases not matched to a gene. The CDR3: CASRRDRAIGPQHF. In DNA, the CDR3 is TGTGCCAGCAGAAGGGACAGGGCCATCGGGCCCCAGCATTTT.

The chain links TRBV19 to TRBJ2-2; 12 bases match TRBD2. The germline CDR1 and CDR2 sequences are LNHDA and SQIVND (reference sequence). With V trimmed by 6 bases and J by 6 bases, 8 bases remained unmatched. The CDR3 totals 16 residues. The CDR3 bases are TGTGCCAGTAGGGTCGTCGGACTAGCGGGACCCGGGGAGCTGTTTTTT. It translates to CASRVVGLAGPGELFF.

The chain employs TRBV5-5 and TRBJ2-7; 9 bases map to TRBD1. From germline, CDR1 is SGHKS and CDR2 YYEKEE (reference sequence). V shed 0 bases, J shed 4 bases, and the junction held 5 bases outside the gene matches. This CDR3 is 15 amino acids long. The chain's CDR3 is CASSLAVTGGYEQYF. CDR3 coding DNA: TGTGCCAGCAGCTTGGCCGTGACAGGGGGGTACGAGCAGTACTTC.

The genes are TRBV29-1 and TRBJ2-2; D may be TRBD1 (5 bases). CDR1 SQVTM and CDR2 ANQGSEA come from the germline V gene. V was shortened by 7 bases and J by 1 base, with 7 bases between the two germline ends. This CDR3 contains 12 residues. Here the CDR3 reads CSAQGNTGELFF. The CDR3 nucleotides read TGCAGCGCGCAGGGGAACACCGGGGAGCTGTTTTTT.

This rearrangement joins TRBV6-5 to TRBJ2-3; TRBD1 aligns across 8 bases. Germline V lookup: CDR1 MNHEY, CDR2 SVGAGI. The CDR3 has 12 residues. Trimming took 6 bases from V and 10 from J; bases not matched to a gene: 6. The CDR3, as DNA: TGTGCCAGCAGCACCACAGGGGGTGCGCAGTATTTT. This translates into CASSTTGGAQYF.

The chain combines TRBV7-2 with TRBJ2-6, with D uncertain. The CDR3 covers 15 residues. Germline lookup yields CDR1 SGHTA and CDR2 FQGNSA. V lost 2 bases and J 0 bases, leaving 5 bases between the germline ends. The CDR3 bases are TGTGCCAGCAGCTTACTTCCCTCTGGGGCCAACGTCCTGACTTTC. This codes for CASSLLPSGANVLTF.

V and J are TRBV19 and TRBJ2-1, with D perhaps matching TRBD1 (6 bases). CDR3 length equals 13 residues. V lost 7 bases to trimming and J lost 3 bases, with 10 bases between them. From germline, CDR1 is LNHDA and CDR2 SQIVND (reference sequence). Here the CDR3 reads CASNQDSYNEQFF. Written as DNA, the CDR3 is TGTGCCAGTAACCAGGACAGCTACAATGAGCAGTTCTTC. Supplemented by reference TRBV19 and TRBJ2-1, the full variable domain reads DGGITQSPKYLFRKEGQNVTLSCEQNLNHDAMYWYRQDPGQGLRLIYYSQIVNDFQKGDIAEGYSVSREKKESFPLTVTSAQKNPTAFYLCASNQDSYNEQFFGPGTRLTVL.

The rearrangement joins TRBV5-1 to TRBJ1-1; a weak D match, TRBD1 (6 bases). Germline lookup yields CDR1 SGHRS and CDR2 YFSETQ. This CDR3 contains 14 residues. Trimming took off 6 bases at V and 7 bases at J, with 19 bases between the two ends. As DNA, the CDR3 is TGCGCCAGCACCCCTACAGGGCCAATGGGTGAAGCTTTCTTT. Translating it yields CASTPTGPMGEAFF.

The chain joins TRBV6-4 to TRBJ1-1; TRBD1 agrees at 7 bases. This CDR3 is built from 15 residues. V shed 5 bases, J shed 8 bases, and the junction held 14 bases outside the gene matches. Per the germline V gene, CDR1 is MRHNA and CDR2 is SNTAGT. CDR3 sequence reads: CASSPAYDRAGEAFF. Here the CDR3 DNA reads TGTGCCAGCAGTCCCGCCTATGACAGGGCCGGGGAAGCTTTCTTT.

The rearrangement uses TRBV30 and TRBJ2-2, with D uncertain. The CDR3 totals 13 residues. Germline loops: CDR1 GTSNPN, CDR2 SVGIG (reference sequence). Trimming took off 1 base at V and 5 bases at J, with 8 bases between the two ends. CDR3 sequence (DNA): TGTGCCTGGAGTGCTCTCTTTACCGGGGAGCTGTTTTTT. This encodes CAWSALFTGELFF.